The clone carrying this TCR beta chain was detected ten times or more. Its antigen is undetermined. In making TCR beta libraries, quantitative 5'-RACE with molecular barcodes was used. MiXCR, run by TCRdb on the 5' RACE reads, gives a single entry per CDR3 protein. Found here are some 840,000 distinct CDR3 sequences, roughly 12% of them singletons; the top ten hold 0.51%. The data originate from a study of CD8 T cells in ankylosing spondylitis. Study findings and constraints: Researchers report that disease-linked clones proved CD8+ and relatively rare in peripheral blood. According to the report, clones linked to the disease were significantly enriched in matched synovial fluid samples taken from ankylosing spondylitis patients. Several of the motif variants were reported before in synovial fluid and blood from reactive arthritis. Seemingly characteristic of ankylosing spondylitis blood was a TCR beta motif consisting of roughly 8 highly homologous variants.

V was pared by 1 base and J by 2 bases, with 7 bases of the junction left unmatched. Germline V gene sequence: CDR1 SGHRS, CDR2 YFSETQ. The CDR3 contains 16 residues. The rearrangement links TRBV5-1 to TRBJ2-3; TRBD2 matches at 7 bases. The sequenced sample was blood, either unsorted or a sorted T cell fraction (not recorded which). This receptor was identified in a male donor with ankylosing spondylitis. Here the CDR3 reads CASSLSKRGVTDTQYF. The CDR3 region has the DNA TGCGCCAGCAGCTTGTCCAAGCGGGGAGTCACAGATACGCAGTATTTT.